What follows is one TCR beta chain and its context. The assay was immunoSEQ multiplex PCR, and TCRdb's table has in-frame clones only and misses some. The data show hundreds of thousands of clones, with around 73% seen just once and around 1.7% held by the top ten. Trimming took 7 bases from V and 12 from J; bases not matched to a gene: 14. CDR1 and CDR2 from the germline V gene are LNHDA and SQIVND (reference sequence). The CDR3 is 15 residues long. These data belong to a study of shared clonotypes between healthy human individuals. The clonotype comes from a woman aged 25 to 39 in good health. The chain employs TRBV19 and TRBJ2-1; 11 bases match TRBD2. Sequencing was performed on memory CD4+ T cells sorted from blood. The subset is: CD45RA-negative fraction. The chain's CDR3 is CASTLGSGREKVQFF. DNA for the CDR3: TGTGCCAGTACCCTGGGTAGCGGGAGGGAGAAGGTGCAGTTCTTC.